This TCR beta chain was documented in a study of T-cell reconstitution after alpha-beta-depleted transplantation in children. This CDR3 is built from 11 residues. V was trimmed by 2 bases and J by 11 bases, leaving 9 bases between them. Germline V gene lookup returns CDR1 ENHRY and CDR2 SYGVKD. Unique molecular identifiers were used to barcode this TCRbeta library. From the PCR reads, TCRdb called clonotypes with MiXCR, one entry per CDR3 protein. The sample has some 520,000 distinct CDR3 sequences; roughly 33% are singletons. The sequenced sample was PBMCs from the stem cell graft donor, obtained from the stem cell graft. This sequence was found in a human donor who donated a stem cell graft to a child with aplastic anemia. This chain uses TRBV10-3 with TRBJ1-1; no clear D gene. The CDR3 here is CAISEGSVAFF. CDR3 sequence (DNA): TGTGCCATCAGTGAGGGCTCGGTGGCTTTCTTT.